Listed below are T cell receptor beta chains from one sample, sequenced in a study of identical twins. TCRdb itself ran the 5' RACE reads through MiXCR, one entry per CDR3 protein. The table has about 720,000 distinct CDR3 sequences, 8% to 9% seen once. This same sample was also taken into another study, of yellow fever vaccine responses in identical twins.

Material for sequencing was PBMCs. Receptors were obtained from a woman aged 18 to 35 in good health. The CDR3 runs from the conserved cysteine through the conserved F or W. D genes are given only for firm matches. Only part of the rows carry a size: once, few, many, or a class if the clone is expanded.

v_call	j_call	d_call	clone_size	cdr3_nt	cdr3_aa
TRBV5-1	TRBJ2-2	TRBD1	few	TGCGCCAGCAGCTTGGCCTCGGATATCAGGGGGACCGGGGAGCTGTTTTTT	CASSLASDIRGTGELFF
TRBV11-2	TRBJ2-1	TRBD1	.	TGTGCCAGCAGCTTAATATCTCTCGGGACAGGTGGTAATGAGCAGTTCTTC	CASSLISLGTGGNEQFF
TRBV20-1	TRBJ2-4	.	many	TGCAGTGCTAGTGAGGAAAACATTCAGTACTTC	CSASEENIQYF
TRBV6-2/TRBV6-3	TRBJ2-7	.	.	TGTGCCAGCAGTTACTCTTCCTCTGCCATCAGCTCCTACGAGCAGTACTTC	CASSYSSSAISSYEQYF
TRBV4-1	TRBJ2-7	.	few	TGCGCCAGCAGCCAAGATCACGGTTTCAGCTCCTACGAGCAGTACTTC	CASSQDHGFSSYEQYF
TRBV28	TRBJ1-3	TRBD1	.	TGTGCCAGCAGTCCTGTGCAGGGGGCGGTACGGAACACCATATATTTT	CASSPVQGAVRNTIYF
TRBV4-3	TRBJ2-2	.	few	TGCGCCAGCAGCCAAGATATCTCGACTCCCAGGGCCGGGGAGCTGTTTTTT	CASSQDISTPRAGELFF
TRBV4-2	TRBJ2-3	.	few	TGTGCCAGCAGCCAAGATGCGGTCACGGATACGCAGTATTTT	CASSQDAVTDTQYF
TRBV29-1	TRBJ2-7	TRBD2	.	TGCAGCGTTGAAAAACCCCCCACTAGCGGGAGGGCCGGAACGGGTTACGAGCAGTACTTC	CSVEKPPTSGRAGTGYEQYF
TRBV10-3	TRBJ2-1	.	.	TGTGCCATCAGTGAGCCCGGGGTCAATGAGCAGTTCTTC	CAISEPGVNEQFF